One and the same sample provided the 17 T cell receptor beta chains below, sequenced in a study of blood T cell repertoires in COVID-19. Measured with immunoSEQ multiplex PCR; TCRdb has only the in-frame clones, and not every one. This table holds 200,000 to 250,000 clones, 75% to 90% found once. Sequencing input: peripheral blood. These receptors were obtained from a woman over 75 with COVID-19, enrolled during active disease.

The chain employs TRBV5-1 and TRBJ2-7; unclear D gene. Germline loops: CDR1 SGHRS, CDR2 YFSETQ. V was shortened by 4 bases and J by 5 bases, with 16 bases between the two germline ends. The CDR3 contains 14 residues. CDR3 amino acids: CASSRIPIRDEQYF. The CDR3 DNA follows: TGCGCCAGCAGCCGAATTCCCATACGAGACGAGCAGTACTTC.

The chain is built from TRBV28 and TRBJ2-4; TRBD2 matches 9 bases. The V gene's germline CDR1 is MDHEN and CDR2 SYDVKM. This CDR3 has 18 residues. V lost 7 bases, J lost 0 bases, and 13 bases stayed unmatched. The CDR3 is CASTEYLAGRGAKNIQYF. The CDR3 bases are TGTGCCAGCACCGAATATCTAGCGGGACGGGGAGCCAAAAACATTCAGTACTTC.

This clone was recorded once. J is TRBJ2-5 and V is TRBV28; tentative D call: TRBD2 (7 bases). CDR1 and CDR2 (germline): MDHEN, SYDVKM. The CDR3 loop spans 15 amino acids. Trimming pared 6 bases from V and 1 base from J, leaving 15 bases between. The CDR3 is CASSSGGLLQETQYF. The CDR3 DNA follows: TGTGCCAGCAGCTCGGGGGGCCTCCTCCAAGAGACCCAGTACTTC. The variable domain in full, completed from reference TRBV28 and TRBJ2-5, reads DVKVTQSSRYLVKRTGEKVFLECVQDMDHENMFWYRQDPGLGLRLIYFSYDVKMKEKGDIPEGYSVSREKKERFSLILESASTNQTSMYLCASSSGGLLQETQYFGPGTRLLVL.

This clone was found once. V and J are TRBV19 and TRBJ1-2; 9 positions match TRBD1. CDR1 is LNHDA and CDR2 is SQIVND in the germline V gene (reference sequence). V lost 11 bases and J lost 3; bases outside the gene matches: 4. The CDR3 has 12 amino acids. The CDR3 reads CAGTGLDYGYTF. The CDR3 DNA reads TGTGCCGGGACAGGGTTAGACTATGGCTACACCTTC.

The chain uses TRBV11-3 and TRBJ2-1; D call uncertain. Germline loops: CDR1 SGHNT, CDR2 YENEEA. CDR3 length: 11 amino acids. The germline V and J ends were trimmed by 6 bases and 7 bases, with 7 bases remaining between them. As DNA, the CDR3 is TGTGCCAGCAGTCAGGAAAATGAGCAGTTCTTC. Translated, it gives CASSQENEQFF.

Note on this clone: Other nucleotide sequences from this sample produce the same CDR3. The CDR3 sequence: CASSRDRGETQYF. The CDR3 DNA follows: TGTGCCAGCAGCAGAGACAGGGGAGAGACCCAGTACTTC. The chain uses TRBV7-3 and TRBJ2-5, with TRBD1 identical over 8 bases. The CDR3 spans 13 residues. Unmatched junction bases numbered 3, after V lost 5 bases and J lost 4 bases. Germline V lookup: CDR1 SGHTA, CDR2 FQGTGA.

This clone was picked up a small number of times. At the DNA level, this CDR3 is encoded by other sequences in the same sample as well. The rearrangement uses TRBV5-1 and TRBJ1-5; D may be TRBD1 (6 bases). The CDR3 is 15 residues long. V was pared by 0 bases and J by 2 bases, with 9 bases between. Germline CDR1 and CDR2: SGHRS and YFSETQ. The CDR3 sequence is CASSLEGGGNQPQHF. CDR3 sequence (DNA): TGCGCCAGCAGCTTGGAAGGGGGTGGCAATCAGCCCCAGCATTTT.

V and J are TRBV15 and TRBJ2-2, with 10 bases fitting TRBD2. Germline values: CDR1 LNHNV, CDR2 YYDKDF (reference sequence). The CDR3 spans 16 residues. V lost 1 base, J lost 4 bases, and 3 bases stayed unmatched. The CDR3 DNA reads TGTGCCACCAGCAGAGCCCTAGCGGGAGCCACCGGGGAGCTGTTTTTT. This gives the protein CATSRALAGATGELFF.

V is TRBV15 and J is TRBJ2-7, with 9 nucleotides matching TRBD1. The CDR3 runs 15 residues. Germline V gene lookup returns CDR1 LNHNV and CDR2 YYDKDF (reference sequence). Unmatched junction bases numbered 7, after V lost 0 bases and J lost 7 bases. The CDR3 sequence is CATSRDRTGVSEQYF. The CDR3 nucleotides read TGTGCCACCAGCAGAGATCGGACAGGGGTGAGTGAGCAGTACTTC.

The chain couples TRBV6-5 to TRBJ2-7; D gene unclear. V was trimmed by 6 bases and J by 4 bases, leaving 16 bases between them. The CDR3 spans 14 residues. Looked up from germline, CDR1 is MNHEY and CDR2 is SVGAGI. This CDR3 reads CASSPSHVAYEQYF. CDR3 nucleotide sequence: TGTGCCAGCAGCCCCAGTCATGTAGCATACGAGCAGTACTTC.

This clone was counted between two and nine times. The V gene is TRBV28, the J gene TRBJ1-2, with TRBD1 matching 7 bases. Germline V CDR1 and CDR2: MDHEN, SYDVKM. V lost 7 bases and J lost 7; bases outside the gene matches: 12. This CDR3 region has 14 residues. This CDR3 is CASTSQGQGLGYTF. The CDR3 bases are TGTGCCAGCACCTCACAGGGGCAGGGTCTTGGCTACACCTTC.

Turning to this clone: This same CDR3 is encoded by further DNA sequences in the sample. This chain connects TRBV4-2 to TRBJ1-4; D is undetermined. The CDR3 contains 15 residues. Germline assignment: CDR1 LGHNA and CDR2 YNFKEQ. Trimming cost V 0 bases and J 7 bases, with 12 bases left between them. CDR3 amino acids: CASSQDRQGGEKLFF. The CDR3 DNA sequence: TGTGCCAGCAGCCAAGATCGACAAGGAGGTGAAAAACTGTTTTTT.

This clone appeared a single time. The J gene is TRBJ2-3, the V gene TRBV19; TRBD1 is a possible D gene (6 bases). Germline-derived CDR1 and CDR2 are LNHDA and SQIVND (reference sequence). The length of the CDR3 is 15 residues. The V and J ends lost 8 bases and 6 bases respectively, with 21 bases between them. CDR3 nucleotides: TGTGCCAGTTTTCCCAGGGGAGCGGTACCGGATACGCAGTATTTT. It translates to CASFPRGAVPDTQYF.

This chain joins TRBV18 and TRBJ2-7, with 9 bases lining up with TRBD1. Looked up from germline, CDR1 is KGHSH and CDR2 is LQKENI. The CDR3 contains 14 residues. The ends lost 3 bases at V and 2 bases at J; junction bases unmatched: 2. The CDR3 is CASSPDRGPYEQYF. The CDR3 DNA follows: TGTGCCAGCTCACCGGACAGGGGTCCCTACGAGCAGTACTTC.

The CDR3 protein is CASHRETNTEAFF. The CDR3 bases are TGTGCCAGCCACAGGGAGACGAACACTGAAGCTTTCTTT. This chain joins TRBV18 and TRBJ1-1; D is perhaps TRBD1 (6 bases). Germline V gene sequence: CDR1 KGHSH, CDR2 LQKENI. With 8 bases removed from V and 1 base from J, the gap between germline ends came to 11 bases. This CDR3 comprises 13 residues.

This chain joins TRBV6-6 and TRBJ1-6; D remains ambiguous. This CDR3 contains 14 residues. The germline V gene has CDR1 MNHNY and CDR2 SVGAGI (reference sequence). V lost 4 bases, J lost 8 bases, and 12 bases lay in between. CDR3 nucleotides: TGTGCCAGCAGTTTTTCGTCACGGGATTCACCCCTCCACTTT. It codes for CASSFSSRDSPLHF.

V and J are TRBV4-3 and TRBJ1-1; TRBD1 aligns across 7 bases. J lost 2 bases, V lost 2 bases, and 5 bases had no gene match. Germline V gene lookup returns CDR1 LGHNA and CDR2 YSLEER. CDR3 length equals 15 residues. In nucleotides, the CDR3 is TGCGCCAGCAGCCAATCAGACAGGGTAAACACTGAAGCTTTCTTT. Its protein is CASSQSDRVNTEAFF.